This TCR beta chain was sequenced in a study of blood T cell repertoires in COVID-19. Participant reports of clinical history set cohort assignment. Germline V lookup: CDR1 KGHSH, CDR2 LQKENI. The germline V and J ends were trimmed by 0 bases and 4 bases, with 20 bases remaining between them. The CDR3 spans 18 residues. Measured with immunoSEQ multiplex PCR; TCRdb has only the in-frame clones, and not every one. The sample contains 490,000 or so clones, 80% to 90% of which appear only once. The rearrangement links TRBV18 to TRBJ2-3; possible D gene TRBD2, 7 bases. This clonotype was sampled from a woman aged 60-70 years who had recovered from COVID-19. Material for sequencing was PBMCs or T cells enriched from blood (not recorded which). CDR3 coding DNA: TGTGCCAGCTCACCACCAATACTGGCGGGGGCCGGGGCAGATACGCAGTATTTT. Protein product: CASSPPILAGAGADTQYF.